Shown below are 32 T cell receptor beta chains from a single sample sequenced in a study of blood T cell repertoires in COVID-19. TCRdb keeps only in-frame clones here, not all; method: immunoSEQ multiplex PCR. The sample has 120,000 or so clones; more than 70% are singletons. The sample taken for sequencing was peripheral blood. Receptors were obtained from a woman aged 60-75 years with acute or convalescent COVID-19.

The rearrangement joins TRBV6-5 to TRBJ1-6; D ambiguous. Trimming pared 6 bases from V and 9 bases from J, leaving 18 bases between. The CDR3 has 15 residues. Germline assignment: CDR1 MNHEY and CDR2 SVGAGI. The CDR3 reads CASSRDHGLGSPLHF. The CDR3 region has the DNA TGTGCCAGCAGCCGCGACCATGGACTAGGTTCACCCCTCCACTTT.

The J gene is TRBJ2-1, the V gene TRBV28, with D perhaps matching TRBD1 (6 bases). CDR3 length equals 13 residues. V gave up 7 bases and J gave up 4 bases, with 11 bases separating them. Germline-derived CDR1 and CDR2 are MDHEN and SYDVKM. CDR3: CASKQGQYNEQFF. The DNA for the CDR3 is TGTGCCAGCAAACAGGGACAATACAATGAGCAGTTCTTC.

This chain links TRBV14 with TRBJ2-1; 8 bases align to TRBD2. Per germline, CDR1 SGHDN and CDR2 FVKESK. The ends lost 3 bases at V and 9 bases at J; junction bases unmatched: 10. There are 15 residues in the CDR3. Here the CDR3 reads CASSQGLAGGLEQFF. DNA for the CDR3: TGTGCCAGCAGCCAGGGGCTAGCGGGCGGACTTGAGCAGTTCTTC.

This rearrangement joins TRBV7-3 to TRBJ2-3, with 11 bases that match TRBD2. The CDR3 totals 14 residues. After removal of 8 bases from V and 2 bases from J, the junction contained 3 bases not matched to a gene. Germline CDR1 is SGHTA and CDR2 is FQGTGA. DNA for the CDR3: TGTGCCAGCGGGACTAGCGGAACCACAGATACGCAGTATTTT. It codes for CASGTSGTTDTQYF.

CDR3 sequence (DNA): TGTGCCACATCGACAGGGGCCAATAATTCACCCCTCCACTTT. Its translation: CATSTGANNSPLHF. V is TRBV3-1 (or the pseudogene TRBV3-2) and J is TRBJ1-6; TRBD1 aligns across 8 bases. This CDR3 is built from 14 residues. Germline V gives CDR1 LGHDT, CDR2 YNNKEL (reference sequence). Unmatched junction bases numbered 7, after V lost 10 bases and J lost 5 bases.

The rearrangement uses TRBV5-4 and TRBJ2-5, with TRBD2 identical over 14 bases. The germline CDR1 and CDR2 sequences are SGHNT and YYREEE (reference sequence). The CDR3 is 18 amino acids. V shed 4 bases and J 4 bases; nucleotides not matched to a gene: 12. CDR3 DNA: TGTGCCAGCAGCGCCCCGGGACTAGCGGGAGCGGGAATAGAGACCCAGTACTTC. It is translated as CASSAPGLAGAGIETQYF. Complete variable domain (other parts from reference TRBV5-4 and TRBJ2-5): ETGVTQSPTHLIKTRGQQVTLRCSSQSGHNTVSWYQQALGQGPQFIFQYYREEENGRGNFPPRFSGLQFPNYSSELNVNALELDDSALYLCASSAPGLAGAGIETQYFGPGTRLLVL.

The chain carries TRBV10-3 and TRBJ1-3; the D is unclear. Germline values: CDR1 ENHRY, CDR2 SYGVKD. The CDR3 runs 13 residues. V lost 3 bases and J 3 bases, leaving 6 bases between the germline ends. This CDR3 is CAISDSLGNTIYF. The CDR3 DNA reads TGTGCCATCAGTGACAGTCTTGGAAACACCATATATTTT.

J is TRBJ1-5 and V is TRBV2; 9 bases map to TRBD1. The CDR3 consists of 14 residues. V dropped 6 bases and J dropped 7; count of bases not matched to a gene: 7. Germline lookup yields CDR1 SNHLY and CDR2 FYNNEI. CDR3 coding DNA: TGTGCCAGCAGCACCGGGACAGGGCACCAGCCCCAGCATTTT. Translation gives CASSTGTGHQPQHF.

The V and J genes are TRBV2 and TRBJ2-2; the match to TRBD1 covers 7 bases. Per the germline V gene, CDR1 is SNHLY and CDR2 is FYNNEI. This CDR3 region has 15 residues. V shed 3 bases and J 0 bases; nucleotides not matched to a gene: 1. The CDR3 loop is CASSEGTANTGELFF. The CDR3 coding sequence is TGTGCCAGCAGTGAGGGGACAGCGAACACCGGGGAGCTGTTTTTT.

This rearrangement joins TRBV3-1 (or the pseudogene TRBV3-2) to TRBJ1-1; no definite D call. The length of the CDR3 is 14 residues. V lost 4 bases, J lost 1 base, and 10 bases lay in between. From germline, CDR1 is LGHDT and CDR2 YNNKEL (reference sequence). CDR3 coding DNA: TGTGCCAGCAGCCTCTCCGGGAGGAACACTGAAGCTTTCTTT. This codes for CASSLSGRNTEAFF.

The V gene is TRBV19, the J gene TRBJ1-2, with 10 bases lining up with TRBD1. The CDR3 covers 13 residues. Per germline, CDR1 LNHDA and CDR2 SQIVND (reference sequence). With V trimmed by 6 bases and J by 6 bases, 4 bases remained unmatched. The CDR3 loop is CASRTGTGDGYTF. The CDR3 region has the DNA TGTGCCAGTAGGACTGGGACAGGGGATGGCTACACCTTC.

The table lists this clone with a count of one. The V and J genes are TRBV7-9 and TRBJ1-2; 7 nucleotides line up with TRBD1. There are 14 residues in the CDR3. Germline V gene sequence: CDR1 SEHNR, CDR2 FQNEAQ (reference sequence). The V gene end was trimmed by 4 bases and the J gene end by 4 bases; junction bases not matched to a gene: 6. The CDR3 nucleotides are TGTGCCAGCAGCTCCACAGGGGCAGGCTATGGCTACACCTTC. Protein sequence: CASSSTGAGYGYTF.

This clone was observed a few times. CDR3 residues: CSVVRQGYGYTF. In DNA, the CDR3 is TGCAGCGTTGTAAGGCAGGGGTATGGCTACACCTTC. The rearrangement uses TRBV29-1 and TRBJ1-2, with D possibly being TRBD1 (6 bases). The CDR3 extends over 12 amino acids. V gave up 4 bases and J gave up 5 bases, with 11 bases separating them. Germline CDR1 SQVTM, CDR2 ANQGSEA. The full variable domain, with the rest looked up from reference TRBV29-1 and TRBJ1-2, is SAVISQKPSRDICQRGTSLTIQCQVDSQVTMMFWYRQQPGQSLTLIATANQGSEATYESGFVIDKFPISRPNLTFSTLTVSNMSPEDSSIYLCSVVRQGYGYTFGSGTRLTVV.

The genes are TRBV30 and TRBJ1-5; TRBD1 agrees at 9 bases. Germline values: CDR1 GTSNPN, CDR2 SVGIG (reference sequence). The V segment lost 3 bases and the J segment 4 bases; nucleotides outside the gene matches: 4. CDR3 length: 14 residues. CDR3 sequence: CAWSPGTGNQPQHF. CDR3 nucleotides: TGTGCCTGGAGCCCCGGGACAGGGAATCAGCCCCAGCATTTT.

The J gene is TRBJ2-5, the V gene TRBV6-1, with 14 bases fitting TRBD2. Germline V gene lookup returns CDR1 MNHNS and CDR2 SASEGT. The CDR3 is made up of 20 amino acids. V trimming: 3 bases; J trimming: 4 bases; junction bases outside the gene matches: 16. DNA for the CDR3: TGTGCCAGCAGTGACATCTTTCCCGGACTAGCGGGAGGTTTCGGAGAGACCCAGTACTTC. Amino acid sequence: CASSDIFPGLAGGFGETQYF.

The chain couples TRBV28 to TRBJ2-3, with D possibly matching TRBD1 (6 bases). The CDR3 length is 16 residues. Germline V lookup: CDR1 MDHEN, CDR2 SYDVKM. Trimming stripped 11 bases from V and 2 bases from J, with 23 bases between. The CDR3 sequence is CAHFGGQGIPTDTQYF. In nucleotides, the CDR3 is TGTGCCCATTTTGGCGGCCAGGGGATTCCCACAGATACGCAGTATTTT.

The chain couples TRBV28 to TRBJ1-2; TRBD1 aligns across 11 bases. The CDR3 sequence is 18 residues long. Germline V gives CDR1 MDHEN, CDR2 SYDVKM. The trim removed 6 bases at V and 7 bases at J, leaving 19 bases unmatched. CDR3 residues: CASSLLGQGVWGISGYTF. The DNA of the CDR3 is TGTGCCAGCAGCCTTCTGGGACAGGGGGTATGGGGTATAAGTGGCTACACCTTC.

The chain carries TRBV30 and TRBJ1-1; D remains unclear. The CDR3 extends over 10 amino acids. Germline V gene lookup returns CDR1 GTSNPN and CDR2 SVGIG (reference sequence). V was trimmed by 8 bases and J by 9 bases, leaving 13 bases between them. CDR3 in DNA: TGTGCCCAGTACCGAGGAAAAGCTTTCTTT. Amino acid sequence: CAQYRGKAFF.

V and J are TRBV19 and TRBJ1-1; D is ambiguous. The V end was cut by 3 bases, the J end by 1 base, with 9 bases between. The CDR3 contains 14 residues. Germline V gene sequence: CDR1 LNHDA, CDR2 SQIVND (reference sequence). The DNA for the CDR3 is TGTGCCAGTAGTATTTACAGACAGAACACTGAAGCTTTCTTT. This gives the protein CASSIYRQNTEAFF.

V is TRBV7-2 and J is TRBJ2-3, with 9 bases identical to TRBD2. Trimming cost V 0 bases and J 3 bases; bases outside gene matches: 4. Germline CDR1 reads SGHTA; CDR2 reads FQGNSA. The CDR3 is 16 amino acids. The CDR3 DNA follows: TGTGCCAGCAGCTTAGCCTTCACTAGCGGGACAGATACGCAGTATTTT. This sequence encodes CASSLAFTSGTDTQYF.

The V call is TRBV6-1, the J call TRBJ2-3, with 11 bases aligning to TRBD2. CDR1 is MNHNS, CDR2 SASEGT, per germline. J gave up 4 bases and V 2 bases, and 8 bases lay outside the gene matches. The CDR3 consists of 17 residues. DNA of the CDR3: TGTGCCAGCAGTGAAAGGGCTAGCGGGAGGTTAGCAGATACGCAGTATTTT. The encoded protein is CASSERASGRLADTQYF.

The chain combines TRBV5-1 with TRBJ2-1; no firm D call. CDR3 size: 14 residues. The V end lost 3 bases, the J end lost 10 bases, and 17 bases lay between the germline ends. The germline V gene has CDR1 SGHRS and CDR2 YFSETQ. This CDR3 reads CASSSLRLQEEQFF. The DNA of the CDR3 is TGCGCCAGCAGCTCTCTAAGGTTGCAGGAAGAGCAGTTCTTC.

The chain joins TRBV6-2 or TRBV6-3 to TRBJ2-1, with D uncertain. The CDR3 totals 13 residues. V lost 4 bases to trimming and J lost 4 bases, with 8 bases between them. Germline V gene data show CDR1 as MNHEY and CDR2 as SVGEGT. In DNA form, the CDR3 reads TGTGCCAGCAGTTCCCGGTCTTACAATGAGCAGTTCTTC. It yields the protein CASSSRSYNEQFF.

This clone was counted a single time. The chain recombines TRBV5-1 with TRBJ2-1; TRBD2 matches at 8 bases. Germline CDR1 SGHRS, CDR2 YFSETQ. V gave up 2 bases and J gave up 5 bases; unmatched junction bases: 12. CDR3 size: 17 residues. The CDR3 loop is CASSFSGGRLGNNEQFF. CDR3 bases: TGCGCCAGCAGCTTTTCCGGCGGGAGGCTCGGTAACAATGAGCAGTTCTTC.

The gene calls are TRBV7-2 and TRBJ2-2; 7 bases match TRBD2. The germline V gene encodes CDR1 SGHTA and CDR2 FQGNSA. This CDR3 has 15 residues. Unmatched junction bases numbered 0, after V lost 1 base and J lost 1 base. The CDR3 DNA reads as TGTGCCAGCAGCTTAGGCGGGGGGAACACCGGGGAGCTGTTTTTT. Residues: CASSLGGGNTGELFF.

The chain carries TRBV2 and TRBJ2-3, with TRBD1 identical over 9 bases. Germline-derived CDR1 and CDR2 are SNHLY and FYNNEI. The CDR3 loop spans 15 amino acids. J was trimmed by 3 bases and V by 6 bases; bases with no gene match: 7. This CDR3 is CASRKQGARTDTQYF. DNA of the CDR3: TGTGCCAGCAGAAAACAGGGGGCGAGGACAGATACGCAGTATTTT.

This chain links TRBV30 with TRBJ1-2; D perhaps matches TRBD1 (5 bases). Trimming removed 2 bases from V and 4 bases from J, with 14 bases in between. The CDR3 covers 14 residues. Germline V lookup: CDR1 GTSNPN, CDR2 SVGIG (reference sequence). This CDR3 is CAWSSIPDSYGYTF. The DNA for the CDR3 is TGTGCCTGGAGTTCAATCCCAGACAGCTATGGCTACACCTTC.

The V and J genes are TRBV27 and TRBJ2-6; no firm D call. Trimming took 6 bases from V and 4 from J, leaving 7 bases between them. There are 13 residues in the CDR3. Germline V CDR1 and CDR2: MNHEY, SMNVEV (reference sequence). CDR3 loop: CASSKLGANVLTF. The CDR3 DNA is TGTGCCAGCAGCAAGCTCGGGGCCAACGTCCTGACTTTC.

The chain carries TRBV28 and TRBJ2-1; 7 bases line up with TRBD2. The trim removed 8 bases at V and 2 bases at J, leaving 3 bases unmatched. This CDR3 is built from 13 residues. In germline, CDR1 is MDHEN, CDR2 SYDVKM. CDR3 loop: CASELAAYNEQFF. The DNA of the CDR3 is TGTGCCAGCGAGCTAGCGGCCTACAATGAGCAGTTCTTC.

The V and J genes are TRBV2 and TRBJ2-7; possible D gene TRBD2, 6 bases. V was pared by 9 bases and J by 0 bases, with 15 bases between. The germline CDR1 and CDR2 sequences are SNHLY and FYNNEI. There are 14 residues in the CDR3. CDR3 nucleotide sequence: TGTGCCAGTGCCGGGGGACGGAGCTCCTACGAGCAGTACTTC. This encodes CASAGGRSSYEQYF.

V usage is TRBV6-6 and J usage is TRBJ1-4; 10 bases map to TRBD1. Unmatched junction bases numbered 11, after V lost 6 bases and J lost 7 bases. The CDR3 length is 16 residues. CDR1 MNHNY and CDR2 SVGAGI come from the germline V gene (reference sequence). The DNA for the CDR3 is TGTGCCAGCAGGACAGGGGGCGTTCAGTCGAGTGAAAAACTGTTTTTT. This gives the protein CASRTGGVQSSEKLFF.

The rearrangement links TRBV5-6 to TRBJ1-2; D unresolved. V gave up 2 bases and J gave up 7 bases, with 6 bases separating them. This CDR3 region has 11 residues. Germline lookup yields CDR1 SGHDT and CDR2 YYEEEE. In DNA form, the CDR3 reads TGTGCCAGCAGCTTAATCGGTGGCTACACCTTC. The encoded protein is CASSLIGGYTF. The whole variable domain, filled in from reference TRBV5-6 and TRBJ1-2, reads DAGVTQSPTHLIKTRGQQVTLRCSPKSGHDTVSWYQQALGQGPQFIFQYYEEEERQRGNFPDRFSGHQFPNYSSELNVNALLLGDSALYLCASSLIGGYTFGSGTRLTVV.